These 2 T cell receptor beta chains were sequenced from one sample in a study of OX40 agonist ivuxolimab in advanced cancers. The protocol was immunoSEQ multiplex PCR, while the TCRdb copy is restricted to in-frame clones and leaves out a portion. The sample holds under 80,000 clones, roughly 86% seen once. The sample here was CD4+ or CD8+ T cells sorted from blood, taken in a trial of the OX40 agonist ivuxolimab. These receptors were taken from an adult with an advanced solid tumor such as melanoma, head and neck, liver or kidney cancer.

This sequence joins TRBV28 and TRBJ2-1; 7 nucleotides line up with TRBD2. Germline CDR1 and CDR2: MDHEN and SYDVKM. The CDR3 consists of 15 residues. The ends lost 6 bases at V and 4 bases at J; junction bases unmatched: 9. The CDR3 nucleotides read TGTGCCAGCAGCCCCCCGCGGGGGATATACAATGAGCAGTTCTTC. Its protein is CASSPPRGIYNEQFF.

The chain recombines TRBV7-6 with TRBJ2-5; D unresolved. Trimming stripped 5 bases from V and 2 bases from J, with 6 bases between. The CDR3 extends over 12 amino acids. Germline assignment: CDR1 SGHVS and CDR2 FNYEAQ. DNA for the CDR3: TGTGCCAGCAGCCCACGTCAAGAGACCCAGTACTTC. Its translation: CASSPRQETQYF. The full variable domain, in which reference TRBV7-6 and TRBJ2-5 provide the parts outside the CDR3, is GAGVSQSPRYKVTKRGQDVALRCDPISGHVSLYWYRQALGQGPEFLTYFNYEAQQDKSGLPNDRFSAERPEGSISTLTIQRTEQRDSAMYRCASSPRQETQYFGPGTRLLVL.